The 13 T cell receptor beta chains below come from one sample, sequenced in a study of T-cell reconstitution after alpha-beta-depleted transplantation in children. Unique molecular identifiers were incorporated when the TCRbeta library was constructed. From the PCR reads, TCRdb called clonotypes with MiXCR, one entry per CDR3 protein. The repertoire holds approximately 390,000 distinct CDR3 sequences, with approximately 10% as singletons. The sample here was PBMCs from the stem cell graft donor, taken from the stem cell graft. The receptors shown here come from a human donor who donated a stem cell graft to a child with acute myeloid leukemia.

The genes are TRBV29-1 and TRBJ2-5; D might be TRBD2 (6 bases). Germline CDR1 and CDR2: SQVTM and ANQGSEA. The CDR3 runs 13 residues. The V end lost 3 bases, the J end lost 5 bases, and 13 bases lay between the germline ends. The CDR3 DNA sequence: TGCAGCGTTGAGGCGGGAAACGAGGAGACCCAGTACTTC. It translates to CSVEAGNEETQYF.

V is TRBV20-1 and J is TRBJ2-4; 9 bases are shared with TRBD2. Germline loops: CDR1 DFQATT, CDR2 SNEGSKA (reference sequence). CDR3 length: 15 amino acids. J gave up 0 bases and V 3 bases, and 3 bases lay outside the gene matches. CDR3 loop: CSASGRGGAKNIQYF. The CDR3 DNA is TGCAGTGCTAGCGGGCGGGGGGGAGCCAAAAACATTCAGTACTTC.

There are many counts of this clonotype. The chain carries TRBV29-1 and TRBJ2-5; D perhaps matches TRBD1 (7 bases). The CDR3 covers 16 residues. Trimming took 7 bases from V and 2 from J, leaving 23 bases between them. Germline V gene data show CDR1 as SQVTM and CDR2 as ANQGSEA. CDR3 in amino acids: CSAPTVQGGKQETQYF. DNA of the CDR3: TGCAGCGCGCCTACAGTCCAGGGGGGCAAACAAGAGACCCAGTACTTC.

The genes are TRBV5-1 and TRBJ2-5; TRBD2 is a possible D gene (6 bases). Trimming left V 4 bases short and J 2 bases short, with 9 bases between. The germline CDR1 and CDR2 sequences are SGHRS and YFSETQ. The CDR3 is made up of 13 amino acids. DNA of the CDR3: TGCGCCAGCAGCACGCGGGGACAAGAGACCCAGTACTTC. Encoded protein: CASSTRGQETQYF. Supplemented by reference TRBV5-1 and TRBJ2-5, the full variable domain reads KAGVTQTPRYLIKTRGQQVTLSCSPISGHRSVSWYQQTPGQGLQFLFEYFSETQRNKGNFPGRFSGRQFSNSRSEMNVSTLELGDSALYLCASSTRGQETQYFGPGTRLLVL.

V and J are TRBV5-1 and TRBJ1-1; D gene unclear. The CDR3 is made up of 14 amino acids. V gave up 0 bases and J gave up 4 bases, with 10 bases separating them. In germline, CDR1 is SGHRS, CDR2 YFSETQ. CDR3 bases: TGCGCCAGCAGCTTGGGTGGTGGGCTCACTGAAGCTTTCTTT. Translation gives CASSLGGGLTEAFF.

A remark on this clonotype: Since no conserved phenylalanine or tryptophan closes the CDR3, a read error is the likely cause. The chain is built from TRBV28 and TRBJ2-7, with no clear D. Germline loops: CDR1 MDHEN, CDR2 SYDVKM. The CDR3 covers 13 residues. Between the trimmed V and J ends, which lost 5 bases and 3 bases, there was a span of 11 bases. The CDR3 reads CASSLQAFYEQYY. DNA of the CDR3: TGTGCCAGCAGTCTTCAGGCTTTCTACGAGCAGTACTAC.

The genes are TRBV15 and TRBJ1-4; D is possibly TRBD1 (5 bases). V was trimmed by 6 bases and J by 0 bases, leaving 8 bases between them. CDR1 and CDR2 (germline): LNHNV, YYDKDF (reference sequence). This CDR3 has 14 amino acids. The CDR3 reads CATRKGATNEKLFF. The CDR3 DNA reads TGTGCCACCAGGAAAGGGGCAACTAATGAAAAACTGTTTTTT.

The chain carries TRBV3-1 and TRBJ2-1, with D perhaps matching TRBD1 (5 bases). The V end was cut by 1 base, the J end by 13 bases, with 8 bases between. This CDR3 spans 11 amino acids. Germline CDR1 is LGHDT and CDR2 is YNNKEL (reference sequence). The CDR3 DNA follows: TGTGCCAGCAGCCAAGGACAGATTCAGTTCTTC. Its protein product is CASSQGQIQFF.

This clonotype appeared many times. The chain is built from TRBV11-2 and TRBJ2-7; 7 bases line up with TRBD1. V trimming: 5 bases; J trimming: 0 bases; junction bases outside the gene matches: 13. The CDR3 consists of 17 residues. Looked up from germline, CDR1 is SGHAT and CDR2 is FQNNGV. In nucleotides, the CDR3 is TGTGCCAGCAGCCCGAACCGACAGGGTACGTTCTCCTACGAGCAGTACTTC. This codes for CASSPNRQGTFSYEQYF. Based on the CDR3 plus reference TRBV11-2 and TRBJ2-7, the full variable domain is EAGVAQSPRYKIIEKRQSVAFWCNPISGHATLYWYQQILGQGPKLLIQFQNNGVVDDSQLPKDRFSAERLKGVDSTLKIQPAKLEDSAVYLCASSPNRQGTFSYEQYFGPGTRLTVT.

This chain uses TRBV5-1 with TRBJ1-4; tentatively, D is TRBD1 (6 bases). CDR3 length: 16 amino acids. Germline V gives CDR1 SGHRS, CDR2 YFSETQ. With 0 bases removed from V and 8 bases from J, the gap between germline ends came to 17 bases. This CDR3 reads CASSLEGGTAGEKLFF. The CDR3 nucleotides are TGCGCCAGCAGCTTGGAGGGGGGGACGGCGGGGGAAAAACTGTTTTTT.

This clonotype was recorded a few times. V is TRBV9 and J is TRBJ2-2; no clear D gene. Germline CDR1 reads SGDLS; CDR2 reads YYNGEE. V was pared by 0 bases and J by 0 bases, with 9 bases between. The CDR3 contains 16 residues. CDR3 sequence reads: CASSVGLNANTGELFF. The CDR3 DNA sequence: TGTGCCAGCAGCGTAGGTCTGAACGCGAACACCGGGGAGCTGTTTTTT.

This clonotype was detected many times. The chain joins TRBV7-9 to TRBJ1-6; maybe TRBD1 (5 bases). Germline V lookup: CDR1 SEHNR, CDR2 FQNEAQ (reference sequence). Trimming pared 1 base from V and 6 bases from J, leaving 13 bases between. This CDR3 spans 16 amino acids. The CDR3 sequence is CASSLGSTQGNSPLHF. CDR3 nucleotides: TGTGCCAGCAGCTTAGGCTCAACCCAGGGTAATTCACCCCTCCACTTT.

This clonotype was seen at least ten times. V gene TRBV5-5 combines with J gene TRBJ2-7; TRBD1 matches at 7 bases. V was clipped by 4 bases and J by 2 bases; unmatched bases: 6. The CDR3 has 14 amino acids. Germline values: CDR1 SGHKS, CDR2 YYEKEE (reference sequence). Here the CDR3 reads CASSQRTGAYEQYV. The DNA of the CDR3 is TGTGCCAGCAGCCAGCGGACAGGAGCCTACGAGCAGTACGTC.